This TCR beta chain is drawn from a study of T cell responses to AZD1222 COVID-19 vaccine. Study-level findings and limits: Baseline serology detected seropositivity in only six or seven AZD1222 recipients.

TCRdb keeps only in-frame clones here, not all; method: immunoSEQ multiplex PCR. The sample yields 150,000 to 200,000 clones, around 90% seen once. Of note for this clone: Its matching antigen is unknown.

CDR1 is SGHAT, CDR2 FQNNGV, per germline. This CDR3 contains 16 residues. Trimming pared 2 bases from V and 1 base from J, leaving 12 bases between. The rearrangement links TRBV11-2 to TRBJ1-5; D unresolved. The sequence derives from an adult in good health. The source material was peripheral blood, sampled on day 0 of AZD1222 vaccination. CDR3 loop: CASSLNSLRSNQPQHF. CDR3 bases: TGTGCCAGCAGCTTAAATTCCCTTCGGAGCAATCAGCCCCAGCATTTT.